The 11 T cell receptor beta chains reported below all come from one sample, sequenced in a study of blood T cell repertoires in COVID-19. Clones were sequenced by immunoSEQ multiplex PCR, and TCRdb holds only the in-frame ones, with some missing. Altogether 150,000 or so clones are present, roughly 83% being singletons, with the ten largest covering nearly 4.5%. The sequencing sample was made of PBMCs or T cells enriched from blood (not recorded which). The receptors were sampled from a woman between 50 and 59 years old who had recovered from COVID-19.

This clone has a single count. V gene TRBV28 combines with J gene TRBJ2-1; D is possibly TRBD2 (7 bases). The CDR3 runs 13 residues. Germline assignment: CDR1 MDHEN and CDR2 SYDVKM. Trimming pared 11 bases from V and 7 bases from J, leaving 18 bases between. The CDR3, as DNA: TGTGCCCTTAGAGGGGGGGGGACGAATGAGCAGTTCTTC. It specifies CALRGGGTNEQFF.

The genes are TRBV6-6 and TRBJ1-2; TRBD1 matches 9 bases. The CDR3 sequence is 14 residues long. CDR1 and CDR2 (germline): MNHNY, SVGAGI (reference sequence). V shed 6 bases, J shed 8 bases, and the junction held 10 bases outside the gene matches. The CDR3 loop is CASREQGAPRGYTF. CDR3 coding DNA: TGTGCCAGCAGGGAACAGGGGGCGCCCCGGGGCTACACCTTC.

This clone was seen just once. The rearrangement links TRBV30 to TRBJ1-2; perhaps TRBD1 as D (6 bases). CDR1 is GTSNPN, CDR2 SVGIG, per germline (reference sequence). V was pared by 0 bases and J by 5 bases, with 13 bases between. The CDR3 contains 14 residues. CDR3 region: CAWSVRQAEYGYTF. The CDR3 bases are TGTGCCTGGAGTGTACGACAGGCGGAGTATGGCTACACCTTC.

The CDR3 region has the DNA TGTGCCAGTAGTATTATGGGCAGGAGAGGGACTGAAGCTTTCTTT. Its translation: CASSIMGRRGTEAFF. The rearrangement joins TRBV19 to TRBJ1-1; D gene uncertain. Germline assignment: CDR1 LNHDA and CDR2 SQIVND (reference sequence). V shed 3 bases and J shed 5 bases, with 16 bases lying between them. This CDR3 spans 15 amino acids.

The V gene is TRBV4-1, the J gene TRBJ1-4; D is undetermined. CDR3 length: 14 residues. Trimming took off 2 bases at V and 8 bases at J, with 12 bases between the two ends. CDR1 and CDR2 from the germline V gene are MGHRA and YSYEKL. In nucleotides, the CDR3 is TGCGCCAGCAGCCAATTTGACCTCGGGGAAAAACTGTTTTTT. It is translated as CASSQFDLGEKLFF.

This clone was observed a single time. The chain links TRBV2 to TRBJ1-3; D gene ambiguous. V lost 6 bases and J 0 bases, leaving 12 bases between the germline ends. The germline CDR1 and CDR2 sequences are SNHLY and FYNNEI. The CDR3 consists of 15 residues. The CDR3: CASSARRGSGNTIYF. The CDR3 nucleotides are TGTGCCAGCAGCGCTCGACGGGGCTCTGGAAACACCATATATTTT.

CDR3 nucleotide sequence: TGTGCCAGTAGTATTGGGACAGGATTCTATGGCTACACCTTC. Its protein product is CASSIGTGFYGYTF. The rearrangement joins TRBV19 to TRBJ1-2; TRBD1 matches at 8 bases. The J segment lost 4 bases and the V segment lost 3 bases, leaving 4 bases of the junction unmatched. Per germline, CDR1 LNHDA and CDR2 SQIVND (reference sequence). This CDR3 contains 14 residues.

The chain joins TRBV29-1 to TRBJ1-1, with unresolved D. The V and J ends lost 3 bases and 0 bases respectively, with 11 bases between them. Germline V gene lookup returns CDR1 SQVTM and CDR2 ANQGSEA. The CDR3 consists of 14 residues. This CDR3 is CSVEPEPMNTEAFF. The CDR3 DNA sequence: TGCAGCGTTGAGCCGGAGCCCATGAACACTGAAGCTTTCTTT.

V is TRBV5-4 and J is TRBJ1-2; maybe TRBD1 (6 bases). CDR3 length equals 13 residues. Trimming left V 4 bases short and J 4 bases short, with 11 bases between. The germline V gene has CDR1 SGHNT and CDR2 YYREEE (reference sequence). The CDR3 coding sequence is TGTGCCAGCAGCCCCAGGGGAGCCTATGGCTACACCTTC. It encodes CASSPRGAYGYTF.

This rearrangement joins TRBV6-2 or TRBV6-3 to TRBJ2-7, with D possibly matching TRBD1 (7 bases). Germline V CDR1 and CDR2: MNHEY, SVGEGT. This CDR3 has 14 residues. V lost 0 bases and J lost 5, with 11 bases in between. The CDR3 protein is CASSYSQGGDEQYV. As DNA, the CDR3 is TGTGCCAGCAGTTACTCCCAGGGGGGTGACGAGCAGTACGTC.

The rearrangement joins TRBV7-2 to TRBJ1-4; 9 bases fit TRBD1. V dropped 7 bases and J dropped 8; count of bases not matched to a gene: 8. There are 14 residues in the CDR3. Germline V gives CDR1 SGHTA, CDR2 FQGNSA. The CDR3 here is CASTQQGAREKLFF. For the CDR3, the DNA is TGTGCCAGCACCCAACAGGGGGCGCGGGAAAAACTGTTTTTT.